A selection of T cell receptor beta chains follows, all from one sample in a study of blood T cell repertoires in COVID-19. Repertoires were generated with immunoSEQ multiplex PCR, while TCRdb's copy carries only in-frame clones and drops some. Of more than 250,000 clones listed, around 85% are singletons. Sequenced input: peripheral blood. Source of these receptors: a woman aged 25 to 45 who had recovered from COVID-19. Both conserved end residues are part of each CDR3. The D gene is left open where the match is weak. Clone size is shown for a subset of rows, as once, few, many or a class of expanded clone.

j_call | cdr3_length | clone_size | d_call | v_call | cdr3_nt | cdr3_aa
TRBJ1-4 | 15 | . | . | TRBV19 | TGTGCCAGTAGTACACAGACAGCAACTAATGAAAAACTGTTTTTT | CASSTQTATNEKLFF
TRBJ2-5 | 13 | few | . | TRBV19 | TGTGCCAGTAGTCCGGACTGGGAAGAGACCCAGTACTTC | CASSPDWEETQYF
TRBJ1-1 | 15 | . | . | TRBV5-1 | TGCGCCAGCAGCGCCCGGAGGGGCAGGAACACTGAAGCTTTCTTT | CASSARRGRNTEAFF
TRBJ1-4 | 17 | once | . | TRBV6-1 | TGTGCCAGCAGTGGGGGTGACAGCCCGACAACTAATGAAAAACTGTTTTTT | CASSGGDSPTTNEKLFF
TRBJ2-7 | 14 | once | TRBD2 | TRBV10-2 | TGCGCCAGCCTCGGAGCGGGGGGTTCCTACGAGCAGTACTTC | CASLGAGGSYEQYF
TRBJ2-5 | 12 | . | . | TRBV5-1 | TGCGCCAGCAACATAGACAGGTCGGCCCAGTACTTC | CASNIDRSAQYF
TRBJ1-2 | 18 | . | TRBD1 | TRBV5-5 | TGTGCCAGCAGATATTCCGGGACAGGGGGCCAAAGGGACTATGGCTACACCTTC | CASRYSGTGGQRDYGYTF
TRBJ1-2 | 16 | once | . | TRBV6-1 | TGTGCCAGCAGTGAATCGGCTTTGGGGGGGAGGAATGGCTACACCTTC | CASSESALGGRNGYTF
TRBJ1-1 | 15 | . | TRBD1 | TRBV5-6 | TGTGCCAGCAGCGTGGGGACAGGGACGAACACTGAAGCTTTCTTT | CASSVGTGTNTEAFF
TRBJ2-2 | 14 | . | TRBD2 | TRBV5-8 | TGTGCCAGCCCGGCGGGAGTGTTCACCGGGGAGCTGTTTTTT | CASPAGVFTGELFF
TRBJ1-2 | 15 | once | TRBD1 | TRBV27 | TGTGCCAGCAGTCCGAACACTGGGACAGTCGATGGCTACACCTTC | CASSPNTGTVDGYTF
TRBJ1-2 | 16 | once | . | TRBV10-2 | TGCGCCAGCAGTGATATCTTTCGGACAGACAGTCATGGCTACACCTTC | CASSDIFRTDSHGYTF
TRBJ1-1 | 14 | once | TRBD1 | TRBV28 | TGTGCCAGCAGTTTCAGGGGGCGCCTCACTGAAGCTTTCTTT | CASSFRGRLTEAFF
TRBJ1-2 | 11 | . | . | TRBV25-1 | TGTGCCAGCAGGATGGAGTATGGCTACACCTTC | CASRMEYGYTF
TRBJ1-1 | 13 | . | . | TRBV3-1/TRBV3-2 | TGTGCCAGCAGCCAAAGTGGGCTACCTGAAGCTTTCTTT | CASSQSGLPEAFF
TRBJ1-4 | 15 | . | TRBD1 | TRBV5-1 | TGCGCCAGCACCCGGGACAGGGGGCGCAACGAAAAACTGTTTTTT | CASTRDRGRNEKLFF
TRBJ1-1 | 14 | . | TRBD1 | TRBV2 | TGTGCCAGATTAGACGGACAGGGAGTCGCTGAAGCTTTCTTT | CARLDGQGVAEAFF
TRBJ1-4 | 14 | . | . | TRBV28 | TGTGCCAGCAGTTTAAGCGGGGGGAATGAAAAACTGTTTTTT | CASSLSGGNEKLFF
TRBJ1-2 | 15 | . | TRBD1 | TRBV28 | TGTGCCAGCATCGCCCGGAACAGGGGAACCTATGGCTACACCTTC | CASIARNRGTYGYTF
TRBJ2-3 | 17 | . | TRBD1 | TRBV28 | TGTGCCAGCAGCGCGCCTCCTCAGGGGGCGAGCACAGATACGCAGTATTTT | CASSAPPQGASTDTQYF
TRBJ2-5 | 14 | . | TRBD1 | TRBV28 | TGTGCCAGCAGAAGGGGGCTAGGTTCAGAGACCCAGTACTTC | CASRRGLGSETQYF
TRBJ2-3 | 13 | . | . | TRBV7-9 | TGTGCCAGCAGCTTACCTAGTCTAGACACGCAGTATTTT | CASSLPSLDTQYF
TRBJ2-3 | 19 | . | TRBD2 | TRBV6-2/TRBV6-3 | TGTGCCAGCAGTTACTCGAGAATTGGGACTAGCGGGACCACAGATACGCAGTATTTT | CASSYSRIGTSGTTDTQYF
TRBJ1-4 | 14 | once | . | TRBV5-1 | TGCGCCAGCAGCACGGGACAAAAGGGCGAAAAACTGTTTTTT | CASSTGQKGEKLFF
TRBJ1-1 | 15 | . | TRBD1 | TRBV4-2 | TGTGCCAGCAGCCAAGCTGACAGGGGGAACACTGAAGCTTTCTTT | CASSQADRGNTEAFF
TRBJ1-5 | 15 | . | TRBD1 | TRBV7-8 | TGTGCCAGCACACTTGGGACAGGGGGAAATCAGCCCCAGCATTTT | CASTLGTGGNQPQHF
TRBJ1-6 | 13 | . | . | TRBV6-5 | TGTGCCAGCAGACGAGGAGGGAATTCACCCCTCCACTTT | CASRRGGNSPLHF
TRBJ2-5 | 14 | . | . | TRBV21-1 | TGTGCCAGCAGCCCGCAGAGGGATCAAGAGACCCAGTACTTC | CASSPQRDQETQYF
TRBJ1-6 | 14 | . | . | TRBV5-1 | TGCGCCAGCGGCAAGACAGGAGCTAATTCACCCCTCCACTTT | CASGKTGANSPLHF
TRBJ2-1 | 14 | . | . | TRBV4-2 | TGTGCCAGCAGCACCCTGACTAGTAAGGGGGAGCAGTTCTTC | CASSTLTSKGEQFF
TRBJ1-1 | 16 | once | . | TRBV28 | TGTGCCAGCAGCCCGGGGGGCCGGGAAAAGAACACTGAAGCTTTCTTT | CASSPGGREKNTEAFF
TRBJ2-5 | 13 | . | . | TRBV11-2 | TGTGCCAGCAGCCCGGGACTCCAAGAGACCCAGTACTTC | CASSPGLQETQYF
TRBJ1-5 | 16 | few | TRBD1 | TRBV7-2 | TGTGCCAGCAGCTTGAGCGGGGACAGGTGGGATCAGCCCCAGCATTTT | CASSLSGDRWDQPQHF
TRBJ2-1 | 15 | few | . | TRBV6-6 | TGTGCCAGCAGTGTTAAGGGCGGGACCTACAATGAGCAGTTCTTC | CASSVKGGTYNEQFF
TRBJ2-5 | 13 | . | . | TRBV10-3 | TGTGCCATCAGTGAGTCGAGCCGAGGGACCCAGTACTTC | CAISESSRGTQYF
TRBJ2-7 | 14 | . | . | TRBV10-2 | TGCGCCTCCGATACCGCTCCCGGGTGGTCCGAGCAGTACTTC | CASDTAPGWSEQYF
TRBJ1-2 | 14 | once | . | TRBV18 | TGTGCCAGCTCACCACTAGAAGCTAACTATGGCTACACCTTC | CASSPLEANYGYTF
TRBJ2-1 | 17 | once | TRBD1 | TRBV19 | TGTGCCAGTAGTCGTTGGGGGACAGGGGGTTCGATGGATGAGCAGTTCTTC | CASSRWGTGGSMDEQFF
TRBJ1-2 | 15 | . | . | TRBV28 | TGTGCCAGCAGTTTCCCGACTCGTTGGGGGGGCGGCTACACCTTC | CASSFPTRWGGGYTF
TRBJ2-2 | 17 | . | . | TRBV21-1 | TGTGCCAGCAGCAAAGGACTAGCGGGTAGGAACACCGGGGAGCTGTTTTTT | CASSKGLAGRNTGELFF
TRBJ2-7 | 15 | . | TRBD2 | TRBV9 | TGTGCCAGCAGCATAGGGCTAGCGGATACCTACGAGCAGTACTTC | CASSIGLADTYEQYF
TRBJ2-7 | 15 | . | TRBD2 | TRBV6-5 | TGTGCCAGCAGAACCTCGGTAGCGGGAGCCAACGAGCAGTACTTC | CASRTSVAGANEQYF
TRBJ2-1 | 14 | . | TRBD1 | TRBV19 | TGTGCCAGTAGTACCGGGACAGGGTTCTATGAGCAGTTCTTC | CASSTGTGFYEQFF
TRBJ2-3 | 15 | . | TRBD1 | TRBV7-2 | TGTGCCAGCAGTTCCGGGACAGGGTACACAGATACGCAGTATTTT | CASSSGTGYTDTQYF
TRBJ1-2 | 14 | . | . | TRBV4-1 | TGCGCCAGCAGCCAAGCGGACAGCAACTATGGCTACACCTTC | CASSQADSNYGYTF
TRBJ1-3 | 15 | . | . | TRBV6-4 | TGTGCCAGCAGGCCCCCCGCGAGCTCTGGAAACACCATATATTTT | CASRPPASSGNTIYF
TRBJ1-1 | 13 | . | . | TRBV5-1 | TGCGCCAGCAGCTTGCCCCAGGGGACTGAAGCTTTCTTT | CASSLPQGTEAFF